Here is one T cell receptor beta chain with its context. The CDR3 runs to 16 residues. In germline, CDR1 is SGHTA, CDR2 FQGNSA. With 1 base removed from V and 0 bases from J, the gap between germline ends came to 10 bases. The data belong to a study of blood T cell repertoires in COVID-19. The wider study: Whether acute or convalescent, the COVID-19 samples came from the United States, Italy and Spain. In each case, the material was cDNA or gDNA derived from T cells, B-cell-depleted T cells, or PBMCs.

TCRdb's table, derived via immunoSEQ multiplex PCR, lists solely in-frame clones and lacks some. The repertoire holds under 200,000 clones, with 88% as singletons. The sample consisted of peripheral blood. The source of this sequence is a man aged 18 to 30 with active or convalescent COVID-19. The V call is TRBV7-2, the J call TRBJ2-4; D unclear. CDR3 coding DNA: TGTGCCAGCAGCTTAGACGCATACTTAGCCAAAAACATTCAGTACTTC. This codes for CASSLDAYLAKNIQYF.